This entry lists 13 T cell receptor beta chains sequenced from one sample in a study of OX40 agonist ivuxolimab in advanced cancers. Generated by immunoSEQ multiplex PCR, the TCRdb table keeps only in-frame clones and is missing some. The sample shows fewer than 35,000 clones, around nine tenths of them seen only once. The sequencing here drew on CD4+ or CD8+ T cells sorted from blood, taken in a trial of the OX40 agonist ivuxolimab. The receptors shown here come from an adult with an advanced solid tumor such as melanoma, head and neck, liver or kidney cancer.

The rearrangement joins TRBV11-2 to TRBJ2-2; 8 bases are a match to TRBD1. Unmatched junction bases numbered 3, after V lost 5 bases and J lost 1 base. The CDR3 is 15 amino acids. Looked up from germline, CDR1 is SGHAT and CDR2 is FQNNGV. CDR3 nucleotide sequence: TGTGCCAGCAGCCTAGGGACAGGGAACACCGGGGAGCTGTTTTTT. It translates to CASSLGTGNTGELFF.

The V call is TRBV7-9, the J call TRBJ2-7, with D possibly being TRBD2 (5 bases). The CDR3 runs 12 residues. Germline CDR1 reads SEHNR; CDR2 reads FQNEAQ (reference sequence). The V gene lost 4 bases and the J gene lost 7 bases, with 11 bases spanning the gap. The CDR3 DNA sequence: TGTGCCAGCAGCTCCACTGGCGGGGAGCAGTACTTC. Encoded protein: CASSSTGGEQYF.

This chain joins TRBV7-8 and TRBJ2-1, with D perhaps assigned TRBD1 or TRBD2 (5 bases each). The germline V and J ends were trimmed by 5 bases and 8 bases, with 7 bases remaining between them. This CDR3 is built from 11 residues. The germline V gene encodes CDR1 SGHVS and CDR2 FQNEAQ. The DNA for the CDR3 is TGTGCCAGCAGCGGGGGTGATGAGCAGTTCTTC. It encodes CASSGGDEQFF. Full variable domain (remainder filled in from reference TRBV7-8 and TRBJ2-1): GAGVSQSPRYKVAKRGQDVALRCDPISGHVSLFWYQQALGQGPEFLTYFQNEAQLDKSGLPSDRFFAERPEGSVSTLKIQRTQQEDSAVYLCASSGGDEQFFGPGTRLTVL.

CDR3 in amino acids: CASSSRQGGYEQYF. The DNA for the CDR3 is TGTGCCAGTAGTTCACGACAGGGAGGCTACGAGCAGTACTTC. This chain uses TRBV19 with TRBJ2-7; D perhaps matches TRBD1 (7 bases). Trimming removed 5 bases at V and 3 bases at J, with 14 bases between. The germline V gene encodes CDR1 LNHDA and CDR2 SQIVND (reference sequence). The CDR3 has 14 amino acids.

This chain joins TRBV7-9 and TRBJ1-6; 7 positions agree with TRBD1. Germline values: CDR1 SEHNR, CDR2 FQNEAQ (reference sequence). This CDR3 is built from 15 residues. V was clipped by 5 bases and J by 5 bases; unmatched bases: 6. CDR3 sequence: CASSGRDSDNSPLHF. The CDR3 region has the DNA TGTGCCAGCAGCGGGAGGGACAGCGATAATTCACCCCTCCACTTT.

The V and J genes are TRBV29-1 and TRBJ2-1; 10 bases fit TRBD2. The CDR3 has 14 residues. Germline CDR1 and CDR2: SQVTM and ANQGSEA. The ends lost 5 bases at V and 7 bases at J; junction bases unmatched: 8. The CDR3 is CSVQSGGAENEQFF. Written as DNA, the CDR3 is TGCAGCGTTCAGAGCGGGGGGGCTGAAAATGAGCAGTTCTTC.

The chain recombines TRBV2 with TRBJ2-1, with 14 bases matching TRBD2. The trim removed 7 bases at V and 5 bases at J, leaving 4 bases unmatched. The CDR3 is 15 residues long. Germline V CDR1 and CDR2: SNHLY, FYNNEI. CDR3 DNA: TGTGCCAGCAAGGAGGGACTAGCGGGGGACAATGAGCAGTTCTTC. Translation gives CASKEGLAGDNEQFF.

The genes are TRBV9 and TRBJ2-1, with 7 bases aligning to TRBD2. Trimming took 7 bases from V and 4 from J; bases not matched to a gene: 2. This CDR3 has 12 amino acids. CDR1 is SGDLS, CDR2 YYNGEE, per germline. The CDR3 is CASAAGYNEQFF. The DNA of the CDR3 is TGTGCCAGCGCAGCGGGGTACAATGAGCAGTTCTTC.

For the CDR3, the DNA is TGTGCCAGCAGCCAAGCCTTAAGTAGGGTCTACGAGCAGTACTTC. It is translated as CASSQALSRVYEQYF. The chain employs TRBV4-2 and TRBJ2-7; D is ambiguous. The CDR3 sequence is 15 residues long. CDR1 is LGHNA and CDR2 is YNFKEQ in the germline V gene. Deletions cut 1 base from V and 3 bases from J, with 13 bases between.

The V call is TRBV11-1, the J call TRBJ2-5, with 13 bases matching TRBD2. V shed 5 bases, J shed 5 bases, and the junction held 5 bases outside the gene matches. The CDR3 totals 15 residues. Germline CDR1 is SGHAT and CDR2 is FQDESV (reference sequence). The CDR3 loop reads CASSQGLAGRETQYF. The CDR3 nucleotides read TGTGCCAGCAGCCAGGGACTAGCGGGGCGGGAGACCCAGTACTTC.

This sequence joins TRBV19 and TRBJ1-3; the D is unclear. CDR3 length: 14 amino acids. The germline V gene has CDR1 LNHDA and CDR2 SQIVND (reference sequence). Trimming took off 7 bases at V and 0 bases at J, with 10 bases between the two ends. CDR3 region: CASNTGSSGNTIYF. CDR3 sequence (DNA): TGTGCCAGTAATACGGGGAGCTCTGGAAACACCATATATTTT.

The chain has TRBV21-1 and TRBJ2-7; TRBD2, the D gene given by the table, was not confirmed from the DNA. TRBV21-1 counts as a pseudogene. The CDR3 has 16 amino acids. CDR3 in DNA: TGTGCCAGCAGCAAAGTCCGGTTTGGGGGGTTGGGAAGGCAGTACTTC. It yields the protein CASSKVRFGGLGRQYF.

This chain links TRBV7-8 with TRBJ2-3; maybe TRBD1 (6 bases). Germline V gene sequence: CDR1 SGHVS, CDR2 FQNEAQ. The CDR3 length is 15 residues. V lost 1 base and J 0 bases, leaving 8 bases between the germline ends. CDR3 protein: CASSLGTASTDTQYF. The CDR3 DNA follows: TGTGCCAGCAGCTTAGGGACAGCTAGCACAGATACGCAGTATTTT.